These 17 T cell receptor beta chains originate from one sample sequenced in a study of CD8 T cells in Susac syndrome. RNA was extracted with the RNeasy kit, and a quantity of roughly 0.45 to 1 ug was reverse transcribed using random hexamers. MiXCR, run by TCRdb on the immunoSEQ multiplex PCR reads, gives a single entry per CDR3 protein. The sample lists fewer than 150,000 distinct CDR3 sequences, around 94% seen once, with approximately 0.3% in the top ten. The material sequenced was CD8+ T cells from PBMCs. The receptors derive from a human donor in good health.

The chain employs TRBV7-3 and TRBJ2-7, with a possible D match to TRBD2 (5 bases). The germline V and J ends were trimmed by 2 bases and 5 bases, with 13 bases remaining between them. CDR3 length: 14 residues. Germline V gene lookup returns CDR1 SGHTA and CDR2 FQGTGA. The CDR3 spells CASSLLAGLDEQYF. The CDR3 region has the DNA TGTGCCAGCAGCTTATTGGCGGGTTTGGACGAGCAGTACTTC.

This chain uses TRBV5-1 with TRBJ2-1, with TRBD2 matching 11 bases. CDR3 length equals 15 residues. Germline CDR1 is SGHRS and CDR2 is YFSETQ. Germline trimming cut 0 bases from V and 10 bases from J; bases unmatched to any gene: 6. The DNA for the CDR3 is TGCGCCAGCAGCTTGGTTAGCGGGAGGGCCGGGGAGCAGTTCTTC. It translates to CASSLVSGRAGEQFF.

The chain employs TRBV27 and TRBJ1-2, with D possibly matching TRBD1 (5 bases). CDR3 length equals 14 residues. Between the trimmed V and J ends, which lost 0 bases and 8 bases, there was a span of 13 bases. Per the germline V gene, CDR1 is MNHEY and CDR2 is SMNVEV (reference sequence). CDR3 in amino acids: CASSLSKGFMGYTF. CDR3 nucleotide sequence: TGTGCCAGCAGTTTATCGAAGGGGTTTATGGGCTACACCTTC.

The chain carries TRBV5-1 and TRBJ2-5; the D call may be TRBD1 or TRBD2 (5 bases each). This CDR3 region has 16 residues. The germline CDR1 and CDR2 sequences are SGHRS and YFSETQ. Trimming removed 3 bases at V and 13 bases at J, with 28 bases between. CDR3 DNA sequence: TGCGCCAGCAGCTGGGGGAACTCATACGCCTCCTGGGAGCGGTACTTC. This encodes CASSWGNSYASWERYF.

The chain uses TRBV29-1 and TRBJ2-1; D gene uncertain. The V end lost 5 bases, the J end lost 6 bases, and 8 bases lay between the germline ends. Germline assignment: CDR1 SQVTM and CDR2 ANQGSEA. The CDR3 loop spans 11 amino acids. CDR3 in amino acids: CSVIKGNEQFF. The CDR3 DNA reads as TGCAGCGTTATTAAGGGCAATGAGCAGTTCTTC.

The V call is TRBV20-1, the J call TRBJ1-2; no clear D. The V gene's germline CDR1 is DFQATT and CDR2 SNEGSKA (reference sequence). The ends were cut back, 5 bases at V and 0 bases at J, with 10 bases in the middle. The CDR3 has 13 amino acids. In DNA form, the CDR3 reads TGCAGTGCTCCACAGAGAACTAACTATGGCTACACCTTC. Translation: CSAPQRTNYGYTF.

The genes are TRBV2 and TRBJ2-1; 8 positions agree with TRBD2. Germline V gene sequence: CDR1 SNHLY, CDR2 FYNNEI. J lost 15 bases, V lost 0 bases, and 4 bases had no gene match. The CDR3 has 12 residues. CDR3 sequence reads: CASSEASGRMFF. The CDR3 bases are TGTGCCAGCAGTGAAGCCAGCGGGAGAATGTTCTTC. Looking up the rest from reference TRBV2 and TRBJ2-1 gives the full variable domain: EPEVTQTPSHQVTQMGQEVILRCVPISNHLYFYWYRQILGQKVEFLVSFYNNEISEKSEIFDDQFSVERPDGSNFTLKIRSTKLEDSAMYFCASSEASGRMFFGPGTRLTVL.

The chain couples TRBV25-1 to TRBJ2-5; TRBD2 agrees at 12 bases. CDR3 size: 16 residues. Germline loops: CDR1 MGHDK, CDR2 SYGVNS. V lost 4 bases and J lost 5; bases outside the gene matches: 8. The CDR3 region has the DNA TGTGCCAGCAGTGGATGGACTAGCGGGGAGGAGGAGACCCAGTACTTC. Encoded protein: CASSGWTSGEEETQYF.

This clonotype was seen only a few times. The chain has TRBV9 and TRBJ2-3; D might be TRBD2 (5 bases). Germline CDR1 and CDR2: SGDLS and YYNGEE. V gave up 7 bases and J gave up 5 bases, with 5 bases separating them. The length of the CDR3 is 10 residues. CDR3 loop: CASEGDTQYF. In DNA form, the CDR3 reads TGTGCCAGCGAGGGAGATACGCAGTATTTT.

The J gene is TRBJ1-2, the V gene TRBV28; D perhaps matches TRBD1 (6 bases). Trimming pared 6 bases from V and 8 bases from J, leaving 13 bases between. The CDR3 totals 12 residues. Germline loops: CDR1 MDHEN, CDR2 SYDVKM. The CDR3 is CASSQTTGGYTF. CDR3 DNA: TGTGCCAGCAGCCAAACGACAGGAGGCTACACCTTC.

The V and J genes are TRBV9 and TRBJ1-1, with D unresolved. Germline values: CDR1 SGDLS, CDR2 YYNGEE. This CDR3 spans 18 amino acids. Trimming shortened V by 0 bases and J by 0 bases, and 18 bases separated the two germline ends. The CDR3 DNA reads TGTGCCAGCAGCGTAGTTTCGGGATTCAACCTCATGAACACTGAAGCTTTCTTT. This translates into CASSVVSGFNLMNTEAFF.

CDR3 loop: CASSRLRSGSSDTQYF. The CDR3 bases are TGTGCCAGCAGTCGCCTAAGGAGCGGGAGTAGTGATACGCAGTATTTT. The gene calls are TRBV6-2 or TRBV6-3 and TRBJ2-3, with TRBD2 identical over 8 bases. Trimming took 5 bases from V and 6 from J; bases not matched to a gene: 13. Germline V lookup: CDR1 MNHEY, CDR2 SVGEGT. The CDR3 consists of 16 residues.

The chain combines TRBV7-3 with TRBJ2-5; TRBD2 is a possible D gene (6 bases). This CDR3 comprises 13 residues. Looked up from germline, CDR1 is SGHTA and CDR2 is FQGTGA. V lost 6 bases and J lost 4, with 12 bases in between. This CDR3 reads CASSSGGVETQYF. In DNA, the CDR3 is TGTGCCAGCAGTTCCGGGGGTGTAGAGACCCAGTACTTC. Filled out from reference TRBV7-3 and TRBJ2-5, the complete variable domain reads GAGVSQTPSNKVTEKGKYVELRCDPISGHTALYWYRQSLGQGPEFLIYFQGTGAADDSGLPNDRFFAVRPEGSVSTLKIQRTERGDSAVYLCASSSGGVETQYFGPGTRLLVL.

This chain joins TRBV4-3 and TRBJ2-5; the D is unclear. This CDR3 spans 17 amino acids. Trimming left V 0 bases short and J 4 bases short, with 18 bases between. Looked up from germline, CDR1 is LGHNA and CDR2 is YSLEER. CDR3: CASSQDWRPTIGETQYF. CDR3 in DNA: TGCGCCAGCAGCCAAGATTGGCGGCCGACAATCGGAGAGACCCAGTACTTC.

The gene calls are TRBV7-9 and TRBJ2-1, with a possible D match to TRBD2 (5 bases). The CDR3 covers 14 residues. Per germline, CDR1 SEHNR and CDR2 FQNEAQ (reference sequence). The V and J ends lost 3 bases and 0 bases respectively, with 6 bases between them. The CDR3 nucleotides read TGTGCCAGCAGCTTTAGCGCCTCCTACAATGAGCAGTTCTTC. Translating gives CASSFSASYNEQFF.

This chain uses TRBV4-3 with TRBJ2-7, with a weak D call TRBD1 (6 bases). The V and J ends lost 1 base and 3 bases respectively, with 13 bases between them. The CDR3 runs to 15 residues. In germline, CDR1 is LGHNA, CDR2 YSLEER. The CDR3 loop is CASSQGQAINYEQYF. CDR3 nucleotides: TGCGCCAGCAGCCAAGGACAGGCTATAAACTACGAGCAGTACTTC.

This rearrangement joins TRBV19 to TRBJ2-7; D might be TRBD2 (6 bases). Germline CDR1 and CDR2: LNHDA and SQIVND (reference sequence). V shed 5 bases and J shed 3 bases, with 11 bases lying between them. The CDR3 extends over 13 amino acids. CDR3 in DNA: TGTGCCAGTAGTCGCGGGGAAGTCTACGAGCAGTACTTC. Translation gives CASSRGEVYEQYF.